This is a list of T cell receptor beta chains from one sample in a study of cytomegalovirus exposure and HLA in healthy donors. TCRdb keeps only in-frame clones here, not all; method: immunoSEQ multiplex PCR. The data contain about 140,000 clones, over 70% of them singletons. Sequenced: PBMCs. The receptors were gathered from a male donor in good health and CMV-seronegative. Each CDR3 is given with its conserved first and last residue. The order of the fields is V gene, D gene, clone size, J gene, CDR3 protein, CDR3 DNA. A D gene is named only where the DNA matches it firmly. Not all rows give a size; the values are once, few, many and, for expanded clones, a class.

>TRBV5-1|TRBD1|.|TRBJ2-5
CASTNPDRRETQYF
TGCGCCAGCACCAATCCGGACAGGCGAGAGACCCAGTACTTC
>TRBV29-1|TRBD1|.|TRBJ1-1
CSVELGATGASEAFF
TGCAGCGTTGAACTCGGGGCGACAGGGGCATCTGAAGCTTTCTTT
>TRBV6-6|.|.|TRBJ1-5
CASSYSVENQPQHF
TGTGCCAGCAGTTACTCGGTAGAGAATCAGCCCCAGCATTTT
>TRBV4-3|.|.|TRBJ1-2
CASSQDVAGRNYGYTF
TGCGCCAGCAGCCAAGACGTCGCAGGGCGGAACTATGGCTACACCTTC
>TRBV4-1|TRBD2|.|TRBJ2-3
CASSQDRQRGGGRGTQYF
TGCGCCAGCAGCCAAGATCGGCAGCGGGGGGGCGGAAGAGGTACGCAGTATTTT
>TRBV27|TRBD2|.|TRBJ2-1
CASSFFPSGRNEQFF
TGTGCCAGCAGTTTTTTCCCTAGCGGGAGGAATGAGCAGTTCTTC
>TRBV7-3|TRBD2|once|TRBJ2-3
CASSSLGGGTDTQYF
TGTGCCAGCAGCTCCCTTGGCGGGGGTACAGATACGCAGTATTTT
>TRBV7-9|TRBD1|.|TRBJ1-2
CASSPGPGTGDLHGYTF
TGTGCCAGCAGTCCGGGCCCGGGGACAGGGGATCTTCATGGCTACACCTTC
>TRBV4-3|.|medium-sized|TRBJ2-7
CASSQDSGSGVGQYF
TGCGCCAGCAGCCAAGATTCCGGATCGGGGGTTGGGCAGTACTTC
>TRBV19|.|.|TRBJ1-4
CASVSAPGNEKLFF
TGTGCCAGTGTATCAGCGCCGGGTAATGAAAAACTGTTTTTT
>TRBV7-9|TRBD1|once|TRBJ2-6
CASTRGTGAGANVLTF
TGTGCCAGCACCCGCGGGACAGGGGCTGGGGCCAACGTCCTGACTTTC
>TRBV9|TRBD2|.|TRBJ2-3
CASSVETGGSSTDTQYF
TGTGCCAGCAGCGTAGAAACGGGAGGTTCTAGCACAGATACGCAGTATTTT
>TRBV7-9|.|few|TRBJ1-1
CSSSLARAGIGTEAFF
TGTTCCAGCAGCTTAGCGCGCGCGGGGATAGGCACTGAAGCTTTCTTT
>TRBV6-5|.|.|TRBJ1-3
CASRSQGFSGNTIYF
TGTGCCAGCAGGTCCCAGGGCTTCTCTGGAAACACCATATATTTT
>TRBV28|TRBD2|.|TRBJ2-7
CASSLPAGGAYEQYF
TGTGCCAGCAGTTTACCGGCGGGAGGGGCTTACGAGCAGTACTTC
>TRBV11-2|TRBD2|.|TRBJ2-1
CASSPGVAGAPEQFF
TGTGCCAGCAGCCCCGGGGTAGCGGGAGCACCTGAGCAGTTCTTC
>TRBV5-1|.|.|TRBJ1-1
CASSLGQKNMNTEAFF
TGCGCCAGCAGCTTGGGACAGAAGAATATGAACACTGAAGCTTTCTTT
>TRBV28|.|.|TRBJ1-5
CASRVPGRRSLNQPQHF
TGTGCCAGCCGAGTTCCAGGGCGCAGGTCTCTAAATCAGCCCCAGCATTTT
>TRBV9|.|.|TRBJ1-2
CASGLGRDYGYTF
TGTGCCAGCGGGCTGGGCAGGGACTATGGCTACACCTTC
>TRBV6-5|.|.|TRBJ2-3
CASSPSGEGEQYF
TGTGCCAGCAGTCCCTCTGGTGAAGGGGAGCAGTATTTT
>TRBV28|TRBD2|.|TRBJ2-1
CASTTRGLSYNEQFF
TGTGCCAGCACCACCCGGGGACTATCTTACAATGAGCAGTTCTTC
>TRBV19|.|.|TRBJ2-2
CASKLQGIDGELFF
TGTGCCAGTAAACTACAGGGCATTGACGGGGAGCTGTTTTTT
>TRBV5-6|TRBD1|.|TRBJ1-1
CASSLRRLRTGPKTEAFF
TGTGCCAGCAGCCTCCGTAGACTCCGGACAGGGCCTAAGACTGAAGCTTTCTTT
>TRBV19|.|once|TRBJ1-1
CASQTRRTEAFF
TGTGCCAGCCAGACGAGGAGGACTGAAGCTTTCTTT
>TRBV7-9|.|.|TRBJ1-1
CASSSPIEAFF
TGTGCCAGCAGCTCTCCTATAGAAGCTTTCTTT
>TRBV15|TRBD1|.|TRBJ2-7
CATSRGDRSSYEQYF
TGTGCCACCAGCAGAGGGGACAGGAGCTCCTACGAGCAGTACTTC
>TRBV19|TRBD1|.|TRBJ1-5
CASRARGSSNQPQHF
TGTGCCAGTAGGGCCAGGGGGTCGAGCAATCAGCCCCAGCATTTT
>TRBV9|.|few|TRBJ1-4
CASSVEGGILANEKLFF
TGTGCCAGCAGCGTAGAAGGAGGGATCCTTGCTAATGAAAAACTGTTTTTT
>TRBV7-9|.|.|TRBJ2-1
CSSSWGGNNEQFF
TGTTCCAGCAGCTGGGGCGGAAACAATGAGCAGTTCTTC
>TRBV9|.|.|TRBJ1-4
CASSVAAQPGGEKLFF
TGTGCCAGCAGCGTAGCAGCGCAACCCGGGGGTGAAAAACTGTTTTTT
>TRBV6-6|.|.|TRBJ1-6
CASSDKVSNSPLHF
TGTGCCAGCAGTGACAAGGTTAGTAATTCACCCCTCCACTTT